The 22 T cell receptor beta chains listed next were all sequenced from one sample in a study of blood T cell repertoires in COVID-19. Sequencing was performed with immunoSEQ multiplex PCR; in TCRdb, only in-frame clones are kept and a portion is missing. The sample has roughly 120,000 clones, approximately 80% seen once; the top ten hold over 6%. The sequenced sample was peripheral blood. These receptors all come from a man between 70 and 80 years old with active or convalescent COVID-19.

In this sample, this clone turned up once. The V gene is TRBV7-8, the J gene TRBJ2-1, with 8 bases that match TRBD2. Germline assignment: CDR1 SGHVS and CDR2 FQNEAQ. Unmatched junction bases numbered 13, after V lost 5 bases and J lost 7 bases. This CDR3 has 16 residues. CDR3: CASSLLAGSYRNEQFF. Written as DNA, the CDR3 is TGTGCCAGCAGCCTATTAGCGGGGTCCTACAGGAATGAGCAGTTCTTC.

The V gene is TRBV7-3, the J gene TRBJ1-6; D possibly corresponds to TRBD1 (5 bases). Between the trimmed V and J ends, which lost 2 bases and 11 bases, there was a span of 10 bases. In germline, CDR1 is SGHTA, CDR2 FQGTGA. This CDR3 spans 13 amino acids. The chain's CDR3 is CASSLGAEAPLHF. Here the CDR3 DNA reads TGTGCCAGCAGCTTAGGGGCAGAGGCACCCCTCCACTTT. Variable domain in full (rest from reference TRBV7-3 and TRBJ1-6): GAGVSQTPSNKVTEKGKYVELRCDPISGHTALYWYRQSLGQGPEFLIYFQGTGAADDSGLPNDRFFAVRPEGSVSTLKIQRTERGDSAVYLCASSLGAEAPLHFGNGTRLTVT.

The rearrangement uses TRBV18 and TRBJ2-5; D might be TRBD1 (6 bases). CDR3 length: 16 residues. In germline, CDR1 is KGHSH, CDR2 LQKENI. The germline V and J ends were trimmed by 5 bases and 4 bases, with 20 bases remaining between them. The CDR3 is CASSKNRDKFSETQYF. As DNA, the CDR3 is TGTGCCAGCTCAAAAAACCGGGACAAATTCTCAGAGACCCAGTACTTC.

V gene TRBV27 combines with J gene TRBJ2-2, with TRBD2 matching 8 bases. The germline V gene has CDR1 MNHEY and CDR2 SMNVEV (reference sequence). V lost 5 bases, J lost 5 bases, and 7 bases stayed unmatched. The length of the CDR3 is 15 residues. In DNA, the CDR3 is TGTGCCAGCAGTCCAACTCGGGGGGGGACCGGGGAGCTGTTTTTT. Its translation is CASSPTRGGTGELFF.

This CDR3 reads CASSYSAGDSGNTIYF. The CDR3 DNA follows: TGTGCCAGCAGTTACTCGGCGGGCGACTCTGGAAACACCATATATTTT. The chain recombines TRBV6-5 with TRBJ1-3; D gene unclear. Per the germline V gene, CDR1 is MNHEY and CDR2 is SVGAGI. The length of the CDR3 is 16 residues. V lost 0 bases and J lost 0, with 9 bases in between.

This rearrangement joins TRBV19 to TRBJ1-4; 8 bases line up with TRBD1. The length of the CDR3 is 17 residues. Trimming took 10 bases from V and 2 from J; bases not matched to a gene: 15. CDR1 is LNHDA, CDR2 SQIVND, per germline (reference sequence). Written as DNA, the CDR3 is TGTGCCACCCGCCCCGACAGGGGAGTGAGGACTAATGAAAAACTGTTTTTT. The encoded protein is CATRPDRGVRTNEKLFF.

V usage is TRBV6-1 and J usage is TRBJ1-1; 7 bases are shared with TRBD1. From germline, CDR1 is MNHNS and CDR2 SASEGT. The CDR3 totals 13 residues. J lost 7 bases, V lost 1 base, and 3 bases had no gene match. CDR3 nucleotide sequence: TGTGCCAGCAGTGAAGTAGGGGACAGTGAAGCTTTCTTT. Translation gives CASSEVGDSEAFF.

The chain uses TRBV2 and TRBJ1-5; D remains ambiguous. V was trimmed by 0 bases and J by 10 bases, leaving 10 bases between them. The CDR3 is 13 residues long. CDR1 and CDR2 (germline): SNHLY, FYNNEI. The CDR3 here is CASSEAGSAPQHF. Written as DNA, the CDR3 is TGTGCCAGCAGTGAAGCTGGCTCCGCTCCCCAGCATTTT. Full variable domain (outside the CDR3, taken from reference TRBV2 and TRBJ1-5): EPEVTQTPSHQVTQMGQEVILRCVPISNHLYFYWYRQILGQKVEFLVSFYNNEISEKSEIFDDQFSVERPDGSNFTLKIRSTKLEDSAMYFCASSEAGSAPQHFGDGTRLSIL.

The sample holds a few counts of this clone. V gene TRBV5-8 combines with J gene TRBJ2-5; D is perhaps TRBD2 (5 bases). The CDR3 is 15 residues long. The germline V gene has CDR1 SGHTS and CDR2 YDEGEE. The V gene lost 2 bases and the J gene lost 5 bases, with 16 bases spanning the gap. Written as DNA, the CDR3 is TGTGCCAGCAGCTTACTACAGCTTAGGGAGGAGACCCAGTACTTC. Protein: CASSLLQLREETQYF.

This clone was picked up one time. The chain employs TRBV9 and TRBJ2-7; the match to TRBD2 covers 7 bases. The germline CDR1 and CDR2 sequences are SGDLS and YYNGEE. The CDR3 contains 13 residues. J lost 6 bases, V lost 2 bases, and 5 bases had no gene match. The DNA of the CDR3 is TGTGCCAGCAGCGTCGATTGGGAGGGCGAGCAGTACTTC. It translates to CASSVDWEGEQYF.

The rearrangement uses TRBV10-3 and TRBJ1-6, with D perhaps matching TRBD1 (5 bases). The germline V gene has CDR1 ENHRY and CDR2 SYGVKD. Trimming took off 7 bases at V and 10 bases at J, with 14 bases between the two ends. This CDR3 spans 13 amino acids. The CDR3 is CAIKRSGGSPLHF. CDR3 nucleotide sequence: TGTGCCATCAAGAGGTCGGGGGGATCACCCCTCCACTTT.

This clone was counted a single time. The chain combines TRBV15 with TRBJ2-1; no firm D call. This CDR3 comprises 13 residues. In germline, CDR1 is LNHNV, CDR2 YYDKDF (reference sequence). Trimming took 2 bases from V and 9 from J, leaving 11 bases between them. CDR3 coding DNA: TGTGCCACCAGCAGACAGCCTCGACTTGAGCAGTTCTTC. Protein sequence: CATSRQPRLEQFF.

This chain uses TRBV10-3 with TRBJ1-6; the D gene is possibly TRBD1 (5 bases). The CDR3 is 13 residues long. Per germline, CDR1 ENHRY and CDR2 SYGVKD. Trimming took 10 bases from V and 5 from J, leaving 12 bases between them. CDR3 sequence reads: CANGDSNNSPLHF. Written as DNA, the CDR3 is TGTGCCAACGGAGACAGTAATAATTCACCCCTCCACTTT.

The chain recombines TRBV11-3 with TRBJ2-1, with a weak D call TRBD2 (5 bases). Germline CDR1 SGHNT, CDR2 YENEEA. Trimming took 4 bases from V and 7 from J, leaving 11 bases between them. This CDR3 contains 13 residues. The CDR3 coding sequence is TGTGCCAGCAGCTCATTAGCGCCAAATGAGCAGTTCTTC. This encodes CASSSLAPNEQFF. Together with reference TRBV11-3 and TRBJ2-1, the CDR3 gives the full variable domain: EAGVVQSPRYKIIEKKQPVAFWCNPISGHNTLYWYLQNLGQGPELLIRYENEEAVDDSQLPKDRFSAERLKGVDSTLKIQPAELGDSAVYLCASSSLAPNEQFFGPGTRLTVL.

The chain carries TRBV4-2 and TRBJ2-5, with no clear D. This CDR3 is 12 amino acids long. V gave up 3 bases and J gave up 4 bases, with 6 bases separating them. The V gene's germline CDR1 is LGHNA and CDR2 YNFKEQ. The CDR3 DNA reads TGTGCCAGCAGCCAGGGCCTAGAGACCCAGTACTTC. Its translation is CASSQGLETQYF.

V is TRBV7-2 and J is TRBJ2-5; possible D gene TRBD2, 6 bases. Germline V gene data show CDR1 as SGHTA and CDR2 as FQGNSA. Trimming pared 5 bases from V and 4 bases from J, leaving 17 bases between. The CDR3 has 15 amino acids. CDR3 sequence reads: CASSILEGRGETQYF. The CDR3 bases are TGTGCCAGCAGCATATTGGAGGGAAGGGGAGAGACCCAGTACTTC.

The rearrangement joins TRBV3-1 (or the pseudogene TRBV3-2) to TRBJ1-6; D may be TRBD1 (5 bases). There are 13 residues in the CDR3. Between the trimmed V and J ends, which lost 1 base and 8 bases, there was a span of 6 bases. CDR1 and CDR2 (germline): LGHDT, YNNKEL (reference sequence). For the CDR3, the DNA is TGTGCCAGCAGCCAAGGGGGGGATTCACCCCTCCACTTT. Amino acids: CASSQGGDSPLHF.

V gene TRBV3-1 (or the pseudogene TRBV3-2) combines with J gene TRBJ2-7; perhaps TRBD2 as D (5 bases). The germline gives CDR1 LGHDT, CDR2 YNNKEL (reference sequence). Trimming shortened V by 4 bases and J by 3 bases, and 16 bases separated the two germline ends. This CDR3 is built from 15 residues. As DNA, the CDR3 is TGTGCCAGCAGCCGCTCGAGGGCCGGTCGCTACGAGCAGTACTTC. Translating it yields CASSRSRAGRYEQYF.

The chain links TRBV5-4 to TRBJ1-1; D may be TRBD1 (6 bases). Germline V gives CDR1 SGHNT, CDR2 YYREEE (reference sequence). V gave up 6 bases and J gave up 3 bases, with 12 bases separating them. The CDR3 loop spans 13 amino acids. CDR3 sequence: CASTTDSYTEAFF. The CDR3 coding sequence is TGTGCCAGCACCACGGACAGTTACACTGAAGCTTTCTTT. The variable domain in full, completed from reference TRBV5-4 and TRBJ1-1, reads ETGVTQSPTHLIKTRGQQVTLRCSSQSGHNTVSWYQQALGQGPQFIFQYYREEENGRGNFPPRFSGLQFPNYSSELNVNALELDDSALYLCASTTDSYTEAFFGQGTRLTVV.

The chain links TRBV24-1 to TRBJ1-1; D unclear. Germline V gene data show CDR1 as KGHDR and CDR2 as SFDVKD. This CDR3 is 13 amino acids long. V lost 4 bases and J lost 4, with 9 bases in between. The CDR3 protein is CATSDSVGTEAFF. In nucleotides, the CDR3 is TGTGCCACCAGTGACTCTGTCGGCACTGAAGCTTTCTTT.

The chain has TRBV6-5 and TRBJ2-2; D gene unclear. V was clipped by 0 bases and J by 7 bases, with 3 bases between them. Germline V gene data show CDR1 as MNHEY and CDR2 as SVGAGI. The CDR3 extends over 12 amino acids. DNA of the CDR3: TGTGCCAGCAGTTACTCTCGCGGGGAGCTGTTTTTT. It codes for CASSYSRGELFF.

The CDR3 sequence is CASSPAGLSQETQYF. CDR3 nucleotide sequence: TGTGCCAGCAGCCCGGCGGGACTATCCCAAGAGACCCAGTACTTC. The rearrangement joins TRBV7-9 to TRBJ2-5; 7 bases line up with TRBD2. Per germline, CDR1 SEHNR and CDR2 FQNEAQ (reference sequence). Losses at the gene ends were 5 bases for V and 1 base for J; bases not matched to a gene: 7. CDR3 length: 15 amino acids.